These T cell receptor beta chains were read from a single sample in a study of sequential checkpoint blockade in melanoma. The repertoire was sequenced with immunoSEQ multiplex PCR; TCRdb's copy has only in-frame clones and lacks some. Found here are about 7,900 clones, roughly a quarter of them singletons; the top ten hold over 4.5%. The sample in question was tumor tissue (inferred from file names), obtained from a patient given nivolumab and ipilimumab in sequence. These receptor sequences come from a human donor with melanoma. Both conserved end residues are part of each CDR3. Each record gives: J gene, D gene, clone size, V gene, CDR3 DNA, CDR3 protein. D genes are given only for firm matches. A clone size is listed for some rows: how often the clone was seen (once, few, many), or a class if it is expanded.

TRBJ1-1 . . TRBV5-1 TGCGCCAGCAGCTTGGATGTGGGAGGGAACACTGAAGCTTTCTTT CASSLDVGGNTEAFF
TRBJ1-6 . . TRBV19 TGTGCCAGTAGGGGGCCCCTTAATTCACCCCTCCACTTT CASRGPLNSPLHF
TRBJ2-1 TRBD2 medium-sized TRBV9 TGTGCCAGCAGCGTAGGGGGCGGGACTAGCGGAAATGAGCAGTTCTTC CASSVGGGTSGNEQFF
TRBJ1-2 . many TRBV6-8 TGTGCCAGCAGACCGTTCCCAGGCCGAGGGTCTAACTATGGCTACACCTTC CASRPFPGRGSNYGYTF
TRBJ2-7 . . TRBV5-1 TGCGCCAGCAGCTTGGCCTATCTTCAAGGACCCTACGAGCAGTACTTC CASSLAYLQGPYEQYF
TRBJ2-1 TRBD2 few TRBV10-2 TGCGCCAGCAGTGAGTGGACTAGCGGCAGCTCCTACAATGAGCAGTTCTTC CASSEWTSGSSYNEQFF
TRBJ2-1 . . TRBV12-5 TGTGCCAGCGGACTTTACAATGAGCAGTTCTTC CASGLYNEQFF
TRBJ2-2 . few TRBV5-1 TGCGCCAGCAGAAAGGATCGGGCGACCGGGGAGCTGTTTTTT CASRKDRATGELFF
TRBJ2-1 . . TRBV25-1 TGTGCCAGCAGTGAATCCGGGGGATTGGAGTTCTTC CASSESGGLEFF
TRBJ2-7 TRBD2 . TRBV6-8 TGTGCCAGCCGGCTACCTGGGGGGGACTACGAGCAGTACTTC CASRLPGGDYEQYF
TRBJ2-5 TRBD2 . TRBV6-8 TGTGCCAGCAGACTCAAGACTAGCGGGAACCCGGAGACCCAGTACTTC CASRLKTSGNPETQYF
TRBJ2-1 . . TRBV29-1 TGCAGCGTTGAAGGGGAGGCTATCGCTAGCTCGTGGAATGAGCAGTTCTTC CSVEGEAIASSWNEQFF
TRBJ1-6 . few TRBV6-8 TGTGCCAGCAGTTACCGTGGGAGATCCTATAATTCACCCCTCCACTTT CASSYRGRSYNSPLHF
TRBJ2-5 TRBD2 medium-sized TRBV6-8 TGTGCCAGCAACCAGGGGACTAGCCAAGAGACCCAGTACTTC CASNQGTSQETQYF
TRBJ2-5 . . TRBV6-8 TGTGCCAGCAGTTATCCCCTCCAAGAGACCCAGTACTTC CASSYPLQETQYF
TRBJ1-1 . few TRBV6-8 TGTGCCAGCAGTTACCCCAGGACCTGGGTCTACAACACTGAAGCTTTCTTT CASSYPRTWVYNTEAFF
TRBJ1-5 TRBD1 many TRBV7-6 TGTGCCAGCAGCTACGGGGATGGCAGGGGGGGTCAGCCCCAGCATTTT CASSYGDGRGGQPQHF
TRBJ2-5 TRBD2 many TRBV9 TGTGCCCCCACCGACACTAGCGGGGGGGGGAAGACCCAGTACTTC CAPTDTSGGGKTQYF
TRBJ1-1 TRBD1 few TRBV6-8 TGTGCCAGCAGTTACGCTACAGGGGGCGTTGAAGCTTTCTTT CASSYATGGVEAFF
TRBJ2-2 . . TRBV6-8 TGTGCCAGCAGTGACGCTGCGAACACCGGGGAGCTGTTTTTT CASSDAANTGELFF
TRBJ1-4 TRBD1 few TRBV9 TGTGCCAGCAGCGCTTCCGACAGGGTAGAGGAAAAACTGTTTTTT CASSASDRVEEKLFF
TRBJ1-3 . . TRBV6-1 TGTGCCAGCAGTGAAGTGGGAGGCTCTGGAAACACCATATATTTT CASSEVGGSGNTIYF
TRBJ2-1 TRBD2 few TRBV28 TGTGCCAGCAGTTTAGGGACTAGCGGGAGCCTGTTCTTC CASSLGTSGSLFF
TRBJ2-6 . few TRBV30 TGTGCCTGGGACTTACCACGGGCTGGGGCCAACGTCCTGACTTTC CAWDLPRAGANVLTF
TRBJ2-4 . . TRBV6-8 TGTGCCAGCAGTGAGGGCGTAGCTCCCAAAAACATTCAGTACTTC CASSEGVAPKNIQYF
TRBJ2-5 . . TRBV19 TGTGCCAGTAGTATGAGGCTTCAAGAGACCCAGTACTTC CASSMRLQETQYF
TRBJ2-5 . . TRBV28 TGTGCCAGCAGTTACGGGTACCAAGAGACCCAGTACTTC CASSYGYQETQYF
TRBJ2-2 . few TRBV14 TGTGCCAGCAGCCAAATATTTAGCCACGGGGAGCTGTTTTTT CASSQIFSHGELFF
TRBJ1-1 TRBD1 . TRBV25-1 TGTGCCAGCAACCCAACAGGGGGCGCGGGGGACACTGAAGCTTTCTTT CASNPTGGAGDTEAFF
TRBJ2-1 TRBD2 many TRBV6-8 TGTGCCAGCAGCGAAACTAGCGGGAGGGCCCTAAGGGATGAGCAGTTCTTC CASSETSGRALRDEQFF
TRBJ2-1 TRBD2 few TRBV6-8 TGTGCCAGCAGTTACTCGACTAGCGGGGGGTTCAGAGACAATGAGCAGTTCTTC CASSYSTSGGFRDNEQFF
TRBJ1-6 . many TRBV11-3 TGTGCCAGCAGCTTCTCTAGCTCCTATAATTCACCCCTCCACTTT CASSFSSSYNSPLHF
TRBJ2-2 . . TRBV18 TGTGCCAGCTCACCAATGTTGGCCGGGGAGCTGTTTTTT CASSPMLAGELFF
TRBJ1-4 . many TRBV11-3 TGTGCCAGCAGCTTAGTGATAGGGGAAAATGAAAAACTGTTTTTT CASSLVIGENEKLFF
TRBJ2-1 . few TRBV11-3 TGTGCCAGCAGCTTGGCGGGGGCAGGTGCCTACAATGAGCAGTTCTTC CASSLAGAGAYNEQFF